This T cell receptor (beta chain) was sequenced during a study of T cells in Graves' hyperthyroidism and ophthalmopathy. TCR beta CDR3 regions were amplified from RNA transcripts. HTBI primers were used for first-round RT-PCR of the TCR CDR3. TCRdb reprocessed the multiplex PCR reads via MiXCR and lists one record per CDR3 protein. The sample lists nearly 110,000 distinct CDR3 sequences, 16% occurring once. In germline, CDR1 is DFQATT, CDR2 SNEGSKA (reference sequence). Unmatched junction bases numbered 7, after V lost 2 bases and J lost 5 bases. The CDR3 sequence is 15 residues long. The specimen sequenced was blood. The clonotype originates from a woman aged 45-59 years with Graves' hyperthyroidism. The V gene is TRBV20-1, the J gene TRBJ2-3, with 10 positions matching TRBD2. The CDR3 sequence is CSARSWTSGIDTQYF. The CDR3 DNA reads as TGCAGTGCTAGATCTTGGACTAGCGGCATAGATACGCAGTATTTT.